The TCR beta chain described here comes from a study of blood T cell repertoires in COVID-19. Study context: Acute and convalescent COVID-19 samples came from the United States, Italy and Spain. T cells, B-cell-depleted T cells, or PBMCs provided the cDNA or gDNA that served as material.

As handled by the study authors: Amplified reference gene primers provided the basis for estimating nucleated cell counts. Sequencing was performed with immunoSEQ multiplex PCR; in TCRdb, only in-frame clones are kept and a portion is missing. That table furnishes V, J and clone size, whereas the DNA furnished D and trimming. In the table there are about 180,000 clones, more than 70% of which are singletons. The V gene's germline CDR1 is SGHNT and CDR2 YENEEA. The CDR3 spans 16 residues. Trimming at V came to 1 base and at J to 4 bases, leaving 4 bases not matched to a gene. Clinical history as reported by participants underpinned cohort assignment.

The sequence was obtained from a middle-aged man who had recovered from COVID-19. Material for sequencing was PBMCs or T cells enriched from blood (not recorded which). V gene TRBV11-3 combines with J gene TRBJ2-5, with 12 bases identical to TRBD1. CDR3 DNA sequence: TGTGCCAGCAGCTTAGCGGGACAGGGGGCCTTAGAGACCCAGTACTTC. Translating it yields CASSLAGQGALETQYF.